The next 27 T cell receptor beta chains were all read from a single sample in a study of shared clonotypes between healthy human individuals. Cells designated naive CD8 were CD45RO-negative and were positively selected for CCR7, with terminally differentiated effector memory CD45RA+ cells excluded. Clones were sequenced by immunoSEQ multiplex PCR, and TCRdb holds only the in-frame ones, with some missing. Found here are approximately 1.9 million clones, over 85% of them singletons; the top ten hold around 1.7%. Sequencing was done on a sample of naive CD8+ T cells from PBMCs. These receptors were obtained from a man younger than 35 in good health. Some clones in this sample may be carry-over from other donors' samples.

The chain employs TRBV10-3 and TRBJ2-5; D is tentatively TRBD1 or TRBD2 (5 bases each). V gave up 1 base and J gave up 11 bases, with 14 bases separating them. In germline, CDR1 is ENHRY, CDR2 SYGVKD. The CDR3 length is 13 residues. The chain's CDR3 is CAISEFRDGEQYF. The DNA for the CDR3 is TGTGCCATCAGTGAGTTCCGGGACGGGGAGCAGTACTTC.

V gene TRBV4-3 combines with J gene TRBJ1-3; 9 bases match TRBD1. The CDR3 is made up of 15 amino acids. The germline gives CDR1 LGHNA, CDR2 YSLEER. J gave up 1 base and V 5 bases, and 3 bases lay outside the gene matches. As DNA, the CDR3 is TGCGCCAGCAGCTACGGGACAGGGTCTGGAAACACCATATATTTT. It is translated as CASSYGTGSGNTIYF.

The chain carries TRBV9 and TRBJ2-7; TRBD1 agrees at 9 bases. The germline V gene has CDR1 SGDLS and CDR2 YYNGEE. The junction had 10 bases not matched to a gene; V was cut back by 4 bases and J by 2 bases. The length of the CDR3 is 16 residues. The CDR3 reads CASSPPGGQGAYEQYF. The CDR3 nucleotides read TGTGCCAGCAGCCCCCCCGGGGGACAGGGCGCCTACGAGCAGTACTTC.

Written as DNA, the CDR3 is TGTGCCAGCAGTGCCAGCAGGGAGGGTGGGTTGCGGGAGACCCAGTACTTC. It is translated as CASSASREGGLRETQYF. V is TRBV6-1 and J is TRBJ2-5, with 7 positions matching TRBD2. The ends lost 4 bases at V and 5 bases at J; junction bases unmatched: 16. There are 17 residues in the CDR3. The V gene's germline CDR1 is MNHNS and CDR2 SASEGT.

The V gene is TRBV19, the J gene TRBJ2-7, with 11 bases fitting TRBD2. Per the germline V gene, CDR1 is LNHDA and CDR2 is SQIVND (reference sequence). With V trimmed by 3 bases and J by 2 bases, 6 bases remained unmatched. The CDR3 loop spans 16 amino acids. The CDR3 here is CASSIRTSGPTYEQYF. The CDR3 nucleotides are TGTGCCAGTAGTATTAGGACTAGCGGGCCTACCTACGAGCAGTACTTC.

The chain combines TRBV10-3 with TRBJ2-3, with D tentatively TRBD2 (6 bases). CDR1 and CDR2 from the germline V gene are ENHRY and SYGVKD. The CDR3 spans 15 residues. Trimming took 4 bases from V and 3 from J, leaving 14 bases between them. The CDR3 spells CAISGRGTTTDTQYF. The CDR3 region has the DNA TGTGCCATCAGTGGGAGGGGAACCACGACAGATACGCAGTATTTT.

The chain joins TRBV19 to TRBJ1-4; 7 bases match TRBD1. The ends lost 10 bases at V and 4 bases at J; junction bases unmatched: 21. This CDR3 is built from 18 residues. Germline CDR1 and CDR2: LNHDA and SQIVND (reference sequence). The CDR3 reads CAKHEGSRTGQLNEKLFF. DNA of the CDR3: TGTGCCAAGCACGAGGGGAGTAGGACAGGCCAACTTAATGAAAAACTGTTTTTT.

V is TRBV29-1 and J is TRBJ1-1; a possible D gene is TRBD1 (5 bases). Trimming took 7 bases from V and 1 from J, leaving 10 bases between them. The germline V gene has CDR1 SQVTM and CDR2 ANQGSEA. CDR3 length equals 12 residues. CDR3 nucleotide sequence: TGCAGCGGAACGGACACGAACACTGAAGCTTTCTTT. This codes for CSGTDTNTEAFF.

The rearrangement uses TRBV11-1 and TRBJ1-1; no clear D gene. Germline V CDR1 and CDR2: SGHAT, FQDESV (reference sequence). V gave up 5 bases and J gave up 11 bases, with 18 bases separating them. The CDR3 is 13 residues long. In nucleotides, the CDR3 is TGTGCCAGCAGCCTTGTAACATGGGTCGCGGCTTTCTTT. Amino acids: CASSLVTWVAAFF.

This chain uses TRBV7-8 with TRBJ2-7; 7 positions match TRBD1. With V trimmed by 1 base and J by 3 bases, 6 bases remained unmatched. This CDR3 is built from 15 residues. Germline loops: CDR1 SGHVS, CDR2 FQNEAQ. CDR3 in amino acids: CASSLDSGGVYEQYF. CDR3 DNA: TGTGCCAGCAGCTTAGACTCAGGGGGTGTCTACGAGCAGTACTTC.

The J gene is TRBJ2-6, the V gene TRBV7-9; TRBD1 aligns across 10 bases. The trim removed 5 bases at V and 1 base at J, leaving 5 bases unmatched. Germline CDR1 SEHNR, CDR2 FQNEAQ (reference sequence). This CDR3 region has 17 residues. The CDR3 sequence: CASSPRTGGSGANVLTF. The CDR3 bases are TGTGCCAGCAGCCCGAGGACAGGGGGGTCTGGGGCCAACGTCCTGACTTTC.

The chain joins TRBV29-1 to TRBJ2-5; 11 bases match TRBD2. Trimming at V came to 0 bases and at J to 0 bases, leaving 0 bases not matched to a gene. Germline values: CDR1 SQVTM, CDR2 ANQGSEA. The CDR3 length is 15 residues. The CDR3 DNA sequence: TGCAGCGTTGAAGAGGGACTAGCGGACCAAGAGACCCAGTACTTC. This codes for CSVEEGLADQETQYF.

The chain carries TRBV11-2 and TRBJ2-4; 10 bases map to TRBD2. Germline loops: CDR1 SGHAT, CDR2 FQNNGV. This CDR3 contains 17 residues. The J segment lost 2 bases and the V segment lost 5 bases, leaving 9 bases of the junction unmatched. For the CDR3, the DNA is TGTGCCAGCAGCCGGGTCCCTAGCGGGAGTCCCAAAAACATTCAGTACTTC. Translating gives CASSRVPSGSPKNIQYF.

The CDR3 protein is CSVEDSLNYGYTF. The CDR3 region has the DNA TGCAGCGTTGAGGACAGCCTCAACTATGGCTACACCTTC. The V and J genes are TRBV29-1 and TRBJ1-2, with TRBD1 as a possible D gene (6 bases). The CDR3 runs 13 residues. Deletions cut 3 bases from V and 2 bases from J, with 10 bases between. The germline gives CDR1 SQVTM, CDR2 ANQGSEA.

Concerning this clone itself: Other DNA sequences in the sample encode the same CDR3. The CDR3 reads CASSARRTDTQYF. The CDR3 nucleotides are TGTGCCAGCAGCGCGCGGCGGACTGATACGCAGTATTTT. The gene calls are TRBV9 and TRBJ2-3, with D maybe TRBD2 (5 bases). The CDR3 is made up of 13 amino acids. Germline assignment: CDR1 SGDLS and CDR2 YYNGEE. Trimming took 3 bases from V and 6 from J, leaving 11 bases between them.

CDR3 residues: CASCLAGGLYEQYF. DNA for the CDR3: TGTGCCAGCTGCCTAGCGGGAGGGCTCTACGAGCAGTACTTC. V gene TRBV16 combines with J gene TRBJ2-7; 12 bases line up with TRBD2. The CDR3 has 14 residues. Per the germline V gene, CDR1 is KGHSY and CDR2 is FQNENV. J gave up 3 bases and V 8 bases, and 5 bases lay outside the gene matches.

To note about this clone: Other DNA sequences of this sample code for an identical CDR3. This chain links TRBV9 with TRBJ2-1; 10 positions match TRBD2. Per germline, CDR1 SGDLS and CDR2 YYNGEE. This CDR3 is built from 16 residues. V was pared by 0 bases and J by 5 bases, with 5 bases of the junction left unmatched. The CDR3 region is CASSVAGLAGDNEQFF. The CDR3 nucleotides read TGTGCCAGCAGCGTAGCAGGTCTAGCGGGGGACAATGAGCAGTTCTTC.

The J gene is TRBJ1-2, the V gene TRBV9; the D gene is possibly TRBD1 (6 bases). Germline V gives CDR1 SGDLS, CDR2 YYNGEE. CDR3 length equals 17 residues. V shed 3 bases and J shed 6 bases, with 24 bases lying between them. The CDR3 bases are TGTGCCAGCAGCGACGGACATACAGGGAGGGTTTCACATGGCTACACCTTC. The encoded protein is CASSDGHTGRVSHGYTF.

Only one count was recorded for this clone. The chain couples TRBV19 to TRBJ1-1; D gene uncertain. The CDR3 runs to 13 residues. Deletions cut 8 bases from V and 4 bases from J, with 14 bases between. Germline V gene sequence: CDR1 LNHDA, CDR2 SQIVND (reference sequence). This CDR3 is CASREGSGTEAFF. The CDR3 nucleotides read TGTGCCAGTCGGGAGGGTAGCGGCACTGAAGCTTTCTTT.

The rearrangement joins TRBV5-1 to TRBJ1-2; 10 nucleotides match TRBD1. The germline V gene encodes CDR1 SGHRS and CDR2 YFSETQ. This CDR3 has 14 amino acids. V dropped 5 bases and J dropped 4; count of bases not matched to a gene: 5. For the CDR3, the DNA is TGCGCCAGCAGTTGGACAGGGGGAGCCTATGGCTACACCTTC. Translation: CASSWTGGAYGYTF.

To note about this clone: Other DNA sequences of this sample code for an identical CDR3. The V gene is TRBV27, the J gene TRBJ2-7; 8 bases line up with TRBD1. V lost 4 bases, J lost 4 bases, and 6 bases stayed unmatched. Germline V gives CDR1 MNHEY, CDR2 SMNVEV (reference sequence). The CDR3 runs to 14 residues. The CDR3 region has the DNA TGTGCCAGCAGTTGGACAGGGAGAACTTACGAGCAGTACTTC. It codes for CASSWTGRTYEQYF.

The J gene is TRBJ1-2, the V gene TRBV29-1; D is uncertain. Per the germline V gene, CDR1 is SQVTM and CDR2 is ANQGSEA. Trimming pared 0 bases from V and 8 bases from J, leaving 10 bases between. This CDR3 is 12 amino acids long. The CDR3 protein is CSVEDQARGYTF. CDR3 DNA: TGCAGCGTTGAAGACCAGGCGAGGGGCTACACCTTC.

V gene TRBV7-9 combines with J gene TRBJ1-4; D gene unclear. V shed 1 base and J shed 0 bases, with 3 bases lying between them. The CDR3 consists of 14 residues. In germline, CDR1 is SEHNR, CDR2 FQNEAQ (reference sequence). The CDR3 nucleotides are TGTGCCAGCAGCTTAGACTCAACTAATGAAAAACTGTTTTTT. Translated: CASSLDSTNEKLFF.

The chain combines TRBV4-1 with TRBJ2-7; perhaps TRBD2 as D (5 bases). V lost 4 bases and J 5 bases, leaving 18 bases between the germline ends. The germline V gene has CDR1 MGHRA and CDR2 YSYEKL. The CDR3 contains 15 residues. The chain's CDR3 is CASSRDPREDNEQYF. The CDR3 region has the DNA TGCGCCAGCAGCCGTGACCCCCGGGAAGACAACGAGCAGTACTTC.

J is TRBJ2-7 and V is TRBV15, with 7 nucleotides matching TRBD1. The trim removed 3 bases at V and 12 bases at J, leaving 17 bases unmatched. Germline CDR1 reads LNHNV; CDR2 reads YYDKDF (reference sequence). The CDR3 covers 15 residues. The CDR3 DNA reads as TGTGCCACCAGCAGCCCCTACCGGGACAGAGATCCCTTGTACTTC. Its protein product is CATSSPYRDRDPLYF.

As concerns this clone: The sample carries other DNA sequences with the same CDR3. This sequence joins TRBV5-1 and TRBJ2-7; unclear D gene. Trimming stripped 0 bases from V and 3 bases from J, with 7 bases between. Germline CDR1 is SGHRS and CDR2 is YFSETQ. The CDR3 length is 13 residues. CDR3 nucleotides: TGCGCCAGCAGCTTGGTTTCCGACTACGAGCAGTACTTC. Protein: CASSLVSDYEQYF.

The chain employs TRBV11-2 and TRBJ1-4; D is perhaps TRBD1 (6 bases). Germline V gene lookup returns CDR1 SGHAT and CDR2 FQNNGV. CDR3 length: 14 residues. Trimming took off 5 bases at V and 4 bases at J, with 11 bases between the two ends. DNA for the CDR3: TGTGCCAGCAGCGTCAGGGGAGTTAATGAAAAACTGTTTTTT. Encoded protein: CASSVRGVNEKLFF.